Below, 2 T cell receptor beta chains from the same sample are listed, as sequenced in a study of blood T cell repertoires in COVID-19. Generated by immunoSEQ multiplex PCR, the TCRdb table keeps only in-frame clones and is missing some. The data show 150,000 to 200,000 clones, 80% to 90% seen once. Sequenced: peripheral blood. The source is a young man who had recovered from COVID-19.

About this clone: The same CDR3 arises from other DNA sequences in this sample as well. The chain uses TRBV9 and TRBJ1-1, with unresolved D. The V end lost 1 base, the J end lost 0 bases, and 4 bases lay between the germline ends. There are 13 residues in the CDR3. Germline lookup yields CDR1 SGDLS and CDR2 YYNGEE. CDR3 in DNA: TGTGCCAGCAGCGTACTTATGAACACTGAAGCTTTCTTT. Translated: CASSVLMNTEAFF.

This clone is labeled as medium-sized. V usage is TRBV2 and J usage is TRBJ2-3, with TRBD2 as a possible D gene (5 bases). The CDR3 sequence is 15 residues long. The V and J ends lost 3 bases and 2 bases respectively, with 12 bases between them. CDR1 and CDR2 (germline): SNHLY, FYNNEI. CDR3 DNA sequence: TGTGCCAGCAGTGATCGGGGTTACCTCACAGATACGCAGTATTTT. Amino acid sequence: CASSDRGYLTDTQYF.